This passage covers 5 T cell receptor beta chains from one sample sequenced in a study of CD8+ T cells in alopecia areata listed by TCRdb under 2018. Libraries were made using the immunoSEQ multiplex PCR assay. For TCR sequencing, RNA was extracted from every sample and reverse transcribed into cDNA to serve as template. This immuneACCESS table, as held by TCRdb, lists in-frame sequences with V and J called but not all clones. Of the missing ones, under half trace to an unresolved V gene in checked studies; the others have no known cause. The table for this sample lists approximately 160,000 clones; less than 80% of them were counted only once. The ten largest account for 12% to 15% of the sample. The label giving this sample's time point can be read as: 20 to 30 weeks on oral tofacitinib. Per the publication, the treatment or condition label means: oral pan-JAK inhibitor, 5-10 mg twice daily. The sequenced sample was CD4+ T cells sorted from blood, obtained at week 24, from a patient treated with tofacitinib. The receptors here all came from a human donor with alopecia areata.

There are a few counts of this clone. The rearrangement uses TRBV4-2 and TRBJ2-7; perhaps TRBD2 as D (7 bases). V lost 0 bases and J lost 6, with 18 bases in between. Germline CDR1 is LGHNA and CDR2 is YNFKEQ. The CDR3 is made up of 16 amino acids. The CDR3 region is CASSQDSTGGLLEQYF. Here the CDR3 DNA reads TGTGCCAGCAGCCAAGATAGTACGGGGGGCCTCCTCGAGCAGTACTTC.

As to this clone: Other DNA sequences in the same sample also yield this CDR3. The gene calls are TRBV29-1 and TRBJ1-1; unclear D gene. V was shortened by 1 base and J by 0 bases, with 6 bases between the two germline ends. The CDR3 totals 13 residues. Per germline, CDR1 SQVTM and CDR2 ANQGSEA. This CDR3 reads CSVEGRMNTEAFF. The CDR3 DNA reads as TGCAGCGTTGAAGGGAGAATGAACACTGAAGCTTTCTTT.

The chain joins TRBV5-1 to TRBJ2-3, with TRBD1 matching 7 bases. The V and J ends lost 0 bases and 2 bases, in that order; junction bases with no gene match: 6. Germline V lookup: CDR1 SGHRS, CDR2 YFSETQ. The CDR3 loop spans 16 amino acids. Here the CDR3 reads CASSLVAGGITDTQYF. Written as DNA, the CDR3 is TGCGCCAGCAGCTTGGTGGCAGGGGGAATCACAGATACGCAGTATTTT.

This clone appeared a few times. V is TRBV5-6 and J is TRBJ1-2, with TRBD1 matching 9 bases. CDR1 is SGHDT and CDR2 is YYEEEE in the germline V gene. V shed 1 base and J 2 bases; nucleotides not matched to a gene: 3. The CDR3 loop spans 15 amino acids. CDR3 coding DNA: TGTGCCAGCAGCTTGACAGGGGGCGCGAACTATGGCTACACCTTC. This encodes CASSLTGGANYGYTF.

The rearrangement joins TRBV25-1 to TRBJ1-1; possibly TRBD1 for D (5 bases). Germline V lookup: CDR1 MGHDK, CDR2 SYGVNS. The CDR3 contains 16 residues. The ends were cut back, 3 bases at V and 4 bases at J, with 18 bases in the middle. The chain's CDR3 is CASSEPVGGRGTEAFF. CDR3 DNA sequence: TGTGCCAGCAGTGAGCCCGTGGGGGGGAGAGGCACTGAAGCTTTCTTT.